The next 26 T cell receptor beta chains were all read from a single sample in a study of T cells after yellow fever vaccination. In TCRdb, the 5' RACE reads were re-called with MiXCR into one record per CDR3 protein. This sample has a few hundred thousand distinct CDR3 sequences, with less than 20% found just once. Specimen: PBMCs, collected more than 4 days after the first yellow fever vaccination. These receptors were collected from a man aged 18-30 years who received the YFV17D yellow fever vaccine.

This chain joins TRBV27 and TRBJ1-2; D remains ambiguous. Looked up from germline, CDR1 is MNHEY and CDR2 is SMNVEV (reference sequence). This CDR3 has 15 residues. Trimming took off 6 bases at V and 2 bases at J, with 16 bases between the two ends. As DNA, the CDR3 is TGTGCCAGCAGATTTTTCGGACGTAGCAACTATGGCTACACCTTC. Translating gives CASRFFGRSNYGYTF.

This sequence joins TRBV7-2 and TRBJ2-7; D ambiguous. CDR3 length equals 15 residues. V was pared by 1 base and J by 1 base, with 11 bases between. Germline V gene lookup returns CDR1 SGHTA and CDR2 FQGNSA. DNA for the CDR3: TGTGCCAGCAGCTTAGGCCCGAGCAAGTCCTACGAGCAGTACTTC. Its translation: CASSLGPSKSYEQYF.

CDR3 DNA sequence: TGTGCCAGCAGTTTCGGAATATCCACCGGGGAGCTGTTTTTT. Translating gives CASSFGISTGELFF. The V call is TRBV27, the J call TRBJ2-2; no definite D call. Germline V gives CDR1 MNHEY, CDR2 SMNVEV (reference sequence). V shed 3 bases and J shed 4 bases, with 9 bases lying between them. This CDR3 spans 14 amino acids.

This chain connects TRBV7-9 to TRBJ2-7; 8 nucleotides align to TRBD1. The germline V gene has CDR1 SEHNR and CDR2 FQNEAQ (reference sequence). CDR3 length: 15 amino acids. V lost 1 base, J lost 5 bases, and 7 bases stayed unmatched. The CDR3 region is CASSLVVRGRDEQYF. In nucleotides, the CDR3 is TGTGCCAGCAGCTTAGTGGTCAGGGGGCGCGACGAGCAGTACTTC.

The chain links TRBV4-1 to TRBJ2-2; TRBD2 matches at 9 bases. J was trimmed by 3 bases and V by 3 bases; bases with no gene match: 5. Germline values: CDR1 MGHRA, CDR2 YSYEKL. CDR3 size: 16 residues. The CDR3 sequence is CASSQVAGEDTGELFF. CDR3 bases: TGCGCCAGCAGCCAGGTAGCGGGGGAGGACACCGGGGAGCTGTTTTTT.

This clonotype was observed a handful of times. The chain uses TRBV7-8 and TRBJ2-1; D possibly corresponds to TRBD1 (5 bases). Germline values: CDR1 SGHVS, CDR2 FQNEAQ. CDR3 size: 12 residues. Trimming stripped 6 bases from V and 10 bases from J, with 13 bases between. The CDR3 sequence: CASRGLPQEQFF. The CDR3 nucleotides are TGTGCCAGCAGGGGGCTACCGCAGGAGCAGTTCTTC.

There are a few counts of this clonotype. The chain combines TRBV5-4 with TRBJ2-2; D gene unclear. V lost 0 bases to trimming and J lost 1 base, with 13 bases between them. The CDR3 covers 17 residues. CDR1 and CDR2 from the germline V gene are SGHNT and YYREEE (reference sequence). The CDR3 nucleotides read TGTGCCAGCAGCTTGGTGATGGGGTCTCTGAACACCGGGGAGCTGTTTTTT. Translation: CASSLVMGSLNTGELFF.

This clonotype was seen at least ten times. The chain employs TRBV7-9 and TRBJ1-5; 7 nucleotides match TRBD1. V dropped 4 bases and J dropped 2; count of bases not matched to a gene: 5. CDR1 and CDR2 from the germline V gene are SEHNR and FQNEAQ (reference sequence). The CDR3 contains 15 residues. The CDR3 nucleotides read TGTGCCAGCAGCTCTAACAGGGGACGCAATCAGCCCCAGCATTTT. Amino acids: CASSSNRGRNQPQHF.

A few counts support this clonotype. The chain is built from TRBV19 and TRBJ2-5; either TRBD1 or TRBD2 may supply D (5 bases each). The CDR3 is 16 residues long. The germline CDR1 and CDR2 sequences are LNHDA and SQIVND (reference sequence). V was pared by 1 base and J by 1 base, with 13 bases between. CDR3 sequence (DNA): TGTGCCAGTAGTATAGGAGAGGGGAACCTCCAAGAGACCCAGTACTTC. Protein sequence: CASSIGEGNLQETQYF.

This clonotype was seen a single time. The rearrangement joins TRBV5-6 to TRBJ2-3; no clear D gene. Germline V lookup: CDR1 SGHDT, CDR2 YYEEEE. V shed 0 bases and J shed 4 bases, with 6 bases lying between them. The CDR3 sequence is 13 residues long. In DNA, the CDR3 is TGTGCCAGCAGCTTGGCCAATTCAGATACGCAGTATTTT. Encoded protein: CASSLANSDTQYF.

V gene TRBV21-1 combines with J gene TRBJ1-4. TRBV21-1 is a documented pseudogene. The CDR3 extends over 15 amino acids. For the CDR3, the DNA is TGTGCCAGCCTCGTATGGGACCTACGGAATGAAAAACTGTTTTTT. Residues: CASLVWDLRNEKLFF.

The rearrangement links TRBV4-2 to TRBJ2-3; a possible D gene is TRBD2 (5 bases). The CDR3 contains 17 residues. Trimming pared 4 bases from V and 3 bases from J, leaving 20 bases between. Germline CDR1 LGHNA, CDR2 YNFKEQ. The CDR3 coding sequence is TGTGCCAGCAGCCCCCGCGGACTCTTAATTGTAACAGATACGCAGTATTTT. It codes for CASSPRGLLIVTDTQYF.

The chain links TRBV7-6 to TRBJ2-1, with TRBD2 matching 8 bases. Germline CDR1 and CDR2: SGHVS and FNYEAQ. Trimming took 4 bases from V and 5 from J; bases not matched to a gene: 4. The CDR3 has 14 residues. DNA for the CDR3: TGTGCCAGCAGCTATCAGCGGGGGAACAATGAGCAGTTCTTC. Amino acids: CASSYQRGNNEQFF.

This clonotype was counted many times. The DNA for the CDR3 is TGTGCCAGCAGTATGAGTGGGACCGTTGAAGCTTTCTTT. This gives the protein CASSMSGTVEAFF. The rearrangement uses TRBV12-3 or TRBV12-4 and TRBJ1-1; D may be TRBD1 (5 bases). Deletions cut 5 bases from V and 7 bases from J, with 14 bases between. The CDR3 is made up of 13 amino acids.

This clonotype was detected only a few times. The V gene is TRBV20-1, the J gene TRBJ2-1, with D perhaps matching TRBD1 (6 bases). This CDR3 is 13 amino acids long. Trimming shortened V by 3 bases and J by 7 bases, and 13 bases separated the two germline ends. The germline V gene has CDR1 DFQATT and CDR2 SNEGSKA (reference sequence). Written as DNA, the CDR3 is TGCAGTGCTAGGACAGGTGTAGAGAATGAGCAGTTCTTC. Its protein is CSARTGVENEQFF.

A few counts support this clonotype. Here the CDR3 reads CSAETPSSQETQYF. CDR3 nucleotides: TGCAGTGCTGAAACGCCTTCTTCACAAGAGACCCAGTACTTC. The rearrangement links TRBV20-1 to TRBJ2-5; D is uncertain. V was pared by 5 bases and J by 2 bases, with 15 bases between. Germline V gene lookup returns CDR1 DFQATT and CDR2 SNEGSKA (reference sequence). The CDR3 has 14 amino acids.

This clonotype showed up just a few times. The chain couples TRBV20-1 to TRBJ1-5, with D tentatively TRBD1 (5 bases). The germline gives CDR1 DFQATT, CDR2 SNEGSKA (reference sequence). The V gene lost 2 bases and the J gene lost 2 bases, with 7 bases spanning the gap. The CDR3 contains 13 residues. The chain's CDR3 is CSARRDGNQPQHF. The CDR3 nucleotides are TGCAGTGCTAGACGGGACGGCAATCAGCCCCAGCATTTT.

The chain couples TRBV7-2 to TRBJ1-1, with 7 bases aligning to TRBD1. The CDR3 loop spans 15 amino acids. The J segment lost 1 base and the V segment lost 8 bases, leaving 10 bases of the junction unmatched. Germline assignment: CDR1 SGHTA and CDR2 FQGNSA. The DNA of the CDR3 is TGTGCCAGCCGCCCACCAGGGACAGCGAACACTGAAGCTTTCTTT. Translated, it gives CASRPPGTANTEAFF.

J is TRBJ2-3 and V is TRBV4-1, with no clear D. The CDR3 is 14 residues long. V shed 0 bases and J shed 2 bases, with 6 bases lying between them. CDR1 MGHRA and CDR2 YSYEKL come from the germline V gene. The CDR3 loop is CASSQELPTDTQYF. Here the CDR3 DNA reads TGCGCCAGCAGCCAAGAGCTGCCCACAGATACGCAGTATTTT.

The rearrangement uses TRBV12-3 or TRBV12-4 and TRBJ2-2, with TRBD2 matching over 7 bases. The V and J ends lost 2 bases and 7 bases, in that order; junction bases with no gene match: 4. This CDR3 has 14 residues. The CDR3, as DNA: TGTGCCAGCAGTTTACGAGGGGAGGGCGGGGAGCTGTTTTTT. Its protein is CASSLRGEGGELFF.

This clonotype was detected only a few times. V usage is TRBV10-3 and J usage is TRBJ2-5, with D tentatively TRBD2 (6 bases). CDR3 length: 14 amino acids. Germline CDR1 reads ENHRY; CDR2 reads SYGVKD. V lost 8 bases and J lost 5, with 18 bases in between. CDR3 nucleotides: TGTGCCATCGGGGACTCCGCGGGCGGGGAGACCCAGTACTTC. Protein: CAIGDSAGGETQYF.

V is TRBV27 and J is TRBJ2-7; 7 positions agree with TRBD2. J gave up 5 bases and V 3 bases, and 10 bases lay outside the gene matches. CDR1 is MNHEY, CDR2 SMNVEV, per germline (reference sequence). The CDR3 consists of 15 residues. The CDR3 spells CASSFSGGGSHEQYV. For the CDR3, the DNA is TGTGCCAGCAGTTTCTCTGGGGGGGGGTCGCACGAGCAGTACGTC.

This chain connects TRBV7-2 to TRBJ1-5, with D perhaps TRBD1 (5 bases). Germline V gene lookup returns CDR1 SGHTA and CDR2 FQGNSA. Deletions cut 1 base from V and 0 bases from J, with 13 bases between. This CDR3 spans 17 amino acids. The CDR3 sequence: CASSLVSRQPSNQPQHF. The CDR3 nucleotides are TGTGCCAGCAGCTTAGTTTCTCGACAGCCTAGCAATCAGCCCCAGCATTTT.

The chain joins TRBV12-3 or TRBV12-4 to TRBJ2-3, with 7 bases fitting TRBD2. V lost 5 bases to trimming and J lost 12 bases; unmatched junction nucleotides: 8. The CDR3 has 12 residues. CDR3 protein: CASSPPSGPQYF. Here the CDR3 DNA reads TGTGCCAGCAGTCCGCCTAGCGGCCCACAGTATTTT.

This clonotype has ten or more counts. CDR3 nucleotides: TGTGCCAGCAGCTCCCTGGGGGGCAGCGGGGAGACCCAGTACTTC. It codes for CASSSLGGSGETQYF. The rearrangement joins TRBV7-8 to TRBJ2-5; D possibly matches TRBD1 or TRBD2 (6 bases each). This CDR3 is 15 amino acids long. V was cut by 4 bases and J by 5 bases, with 17 bases left in between. CDR1 SGHVS and CDR2 FQNEAQ come from the germline V gene. Full variable domain (rest looked up from reference TRBV7-8 and TRBJ2-5): GAGVSQSPRYKVAKRGQDVALRCDPISGHVSLFWYQQALGQGPEFLTYFQNEAQLDKSGLPSDRFFAERPEGSVSTLKIQRTQQEDSAVYLCASSSLGGSGETQYFGPGTRLLVL.

The chain is built from TRBV6-2 or TRBV6-3 and TRBJ1-1; D is possibly TRBD1 (5 bases). The CDR3 is made up of 17 amino acids. Per the germline V gene, CDR1 is MNHEY and CDR2 is SVGEGT. The ends were cut back, 2 bases at V and 4 bases at J, with 20 bases in the middle. Written as DNA, the CDR3 is TGTGCCAGCAGTTACGGACACCTTACGTCGGGAGGCACTGAAGCTTTCTTT. Translated, it gives CASSYGHLTSGGTEAFF.